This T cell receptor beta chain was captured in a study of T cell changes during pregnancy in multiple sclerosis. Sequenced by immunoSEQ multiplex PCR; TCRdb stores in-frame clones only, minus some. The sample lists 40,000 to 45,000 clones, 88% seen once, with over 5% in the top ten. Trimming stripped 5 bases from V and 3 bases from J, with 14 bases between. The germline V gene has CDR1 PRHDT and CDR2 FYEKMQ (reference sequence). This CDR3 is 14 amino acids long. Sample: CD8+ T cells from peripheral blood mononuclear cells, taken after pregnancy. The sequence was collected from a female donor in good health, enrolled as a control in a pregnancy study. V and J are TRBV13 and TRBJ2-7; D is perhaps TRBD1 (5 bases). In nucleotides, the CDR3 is TGTGCCAGCAGCCTCCAGGGAAAGCGCTACGAGCAGTACTTC. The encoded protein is CASSLQGKRYEQYF.